Each of the 32 T cell receptor beta chains below was sequenced from the same sample in a study of OX40 agonist ivuxolimab in advanced cancers. The method behind the library was the immunoSEQ multiplex PCR assay. TCRdb took this table from immuneACCESS and kept in-frame rearrangements with V and J called. Such tables lack part of the clones; where checked against another copy, unresolved V genes explain under half of the gap, and the rest is unexplained. The sample has 14,000 to 15,000 clones on record, about 80% of them singletons. The top ten clones comprise around 32% of the sample. The sample in question was CD4+ or CD8+ T cells sorted from blood, obtained in a trial of the OX40 agonist ivuxolimab. These receptors were taken from an adult with an advanced solid tumor such as melanoma, head and neck, liver or kidney cancer.

CDR3: CASSSSWRDRGDTQYF. Here the CDR3 DNA reads TGTGCCAGCAGTTCCTCCTGGCGGGACCGGGGGGATACGCAGTATTTT. The chain couples TRBV27 to TRBJ2-3, with D maybe TRBD2 (6 bases). V was cut by 4 bases and J by 6 bases, with 20 bases left in between. Looked up from germline, CDR1 is MNHEY and CDR2 is SMNVEV (reference sequence). The CDR3 is made up of 16 amino acids.

V usage is TRBV1 and J usage is TRBJ2-7; the table's D call of TRBD1 was not tested on the DNA. TRBV1 is tagged as a pseudogene. This CDR3 has 13 residues. CDR3 in amino acids: CTSSLRQGYEQYF. CDR3 coding DNA: TGCACCAGCAGCCTCCGACAGGGCTACGAGCAGTACTTC.

The V call is TRBV30, the J call TRBJ2-3, with 9 bases that match TRBD2. The length of the CDR3 is 19 residues. CDR1 and CDR2 (germline): GTSNPN, SVGIG (reference sequence). V lost 5 bases and J lost 4; bases outside the gene matches: 22. Here the CDR3 DNA reads TGTGCCTGGGGACTCTGGGGTCGGCTAGCGGGATCCCTGGCAGATACGCAGTATTTT. Translation gives CAWGLWGRLAGSLADTQYF.

The J gene is TRBJ2-4, the V gene TRBV9; no clear D gene. Germline V gives CDR1 SGDLS, CDR2 YYNGEE. The CDR3 has 14 residues. V dropped 0 bases and J dropped 7 bases, with 11 bases sitting between them. CDR3 nucleotides: TGTGCCAGCAGCGTAGAAGGAAGAGGTAACATTCAGTACTTC. It codes for CASSVEGRGNIQYF. Full variable domain (remainder filled in from reference TRBV9 and TRBJ2-4): DSGVTQTPKHLITATGQRVTLRCSPRSGDLSVYWYQQSLDQGLQFLIQYYNGEERAKGNILERFSAQQFPDLHSELNLSSLELGDSALYFCASSVEGRGNIQYFGAGTRLSVL.

The rearrangement joins TRBV6-1 to TRBJ2-3; no firm D call. Germline V lookup: CDR1 MNHNS, CDR2 SASEGT. The CDR3 extends over 13 amino acids. V was clipped by 2 bases and J by 7 bases, with 10 bases between them. The CDR3 coding sequence is TGTGCCAGCAGTGAAACCGACCCTAATACGCAGTATTTT. As protein: CASSETDPNTQYF.

The chain employs TRBV7-8 and TRBJ2-7, with TRBD2 matching 7 bases. The CDR3 extends over 17 amino acids. Trimming at V came to 4 bases and at J to 3 bases, leaving 15 bases not matched to a gene. The germline gives CDR1 SGHVS, CDR2 FQNEAQ. The CDR3 region is CASSWGGRPAAGYEQYF. DNA for the CDR3: TGTGCCAGCAGCTGGGGGGGGAGACCAGCCGCGGGCTACGAGCAGTACTTC. Filled out from reference TRBV7-8 and TRBJ2-7, the complete variable domain reads GAGVSQSPRYKVAKRGQDVALRCDPISGHVSLFWYQQALGQGPEFLTYFQNEAQLDKSGLPSDRFFAERPEGSVSTLKIQRTQQEDSAVYLCASSWGGRPAAGYEQYFGPGTRLTVT.

This chain connects TRBV19 to TRBJ1-1; 11 bases line up with TRBD1. V shed 3 bases and J 2 bases; nucleotides not matched to a gene: 5. The germline V gene has CDR1 LNHDA and CDR2 SQIVND (reference sequence). The CDR3 runs to 16 residues. CDR3 sequence reads: CASSIRTGGGNTEAFF. Here the CDR3 DNA reads TGTGCCAGTAGTATCCGGACAGGGGGCGGAAACACTGAAGCTTTCTTT.

This chain uses TRBV2 with TRBJ1-4; 10 nucleotides agree with TRBD1. V gave up 6 bases and J gave up 6 bases; unmatched junction bases: 7. The CDR3 length is 15 residues. The germline V gene encodes CDR1 SNHLY and CDR2 FYNNEI. Here the CDR3 DNA reads TGTGCCAGCAGCGGGTCGGGACAGGGGCATGAAAAACTGTTTTTT. It translates to CASSGSGQGHEKLFF.

V gene TRBV19 combines with J gene TRBJ2-7, with D perhaps TRBD1 (6 bases). Germline V gene lookup returns CDR1 LNHDA and CDR2 SQIVND (reference sequence). This CDR3 comprises 15 residues. V was shortened by 5 bases and J by 1 base, with 15 bases between the two germline ends. The CDR3 loop reads CASSPSTGFSYEQYF. The CDR3 nucleotides read TGTGCCAGTAGTCCCTCGACAGGATTTTCCTACGAGCAGTACTTC.

This clone was seen a handful of times. The rearrangement uses TRBV5-6 and TRBJ2-2; TRBD2 is a possible D gene (5 bases). This CDR3 is 14 amino acids long. Germline V gene data show CDR1 as SGHDT and CDR2 as YYEEEE. Deletions cut 2 bases from V and 5 bases from J, with 10 bases between. The CDR3 is CASSLQRRTGELFF. The CDR3 DNA reads TGTGCCAGCAGCTTACAACGGAGGACCGGGGAGCTGTTTTTT.

V gene TRBV6-5 combines with J gene TRBJ1-1; TRBD1 might be the D (5 bases). Trimming removed 2 bases at V and 2 bases at J, with 12 bases between. CDR3 length: 15 residues. In germline, CDR1 is MNHEY, CDR2 SVGAGI. CDR3 amino acids: CASSYGGGHNTEAFF. DNA for the CDR3: TGTGCCAGCAGTTACGGGGGGGGTCACAACACTGAAGCTTTCTTT.

The chain joins TRBV6-6 to TRBJ2-5; no clear D gene. The germline gives CDR1 MNHNY, CDR2 SVGAGI (reference sequence). The CDR3 contains 13 residues. Trimming removed 6 bases at V and 2 bases at J, with 10 bases between. This CDR3 is CASSFLYQETQYF. The CDR3, as DNA: TGTGCCAGCAGCTTCCTTTATCAAGAGACCCAGTACTTC.

The J gene is TRBJ2-5, the V gene TRBV9, with D possibly matching TRBD1 (5 bases). The CDR3 totals 15 residues. Deletions cut 0 bases from V and 4 bases from J, with 13 bases between. Germline-derived CDR1 and CDR2 are SGDLS and YYNGEE. CDR3 nucleotides: TGTGCCAGCAGCGTAGTAGGGGCGCCCCCAGAGACCCAGTACTTC. This gives the protein CASSVVGAPPETQYF. Looking up the rest from reference TRBV9 and TRBJ2-5 gives the full variable domain: DSGVTQTPKHLITATGQRVTLRCSPRSGDLSVYWYQQSLDQGLQFLIQYYNGEERAKGNILERFSAQQFPDLHSELNLSSLELGDSALYFCASSVVGAPPETQYFGPGTRLLVL.

J is TRBJ2-7 and V is TRBV6-6; tentatively, D is TRBD1 or TRBD2 (5 bases each). The V gene lost 2 bases and the J gene lost 7 bases, with 12 bases spanning the gap. The CDR3 length is 13 residues. CDR1 is MNHNY and CDR2 is SVGAGI in the germline V gene (reference sequence). The CDR3 loop reads CASSYGWDGEQYF. As DNA, the CDR3 is TGTGCCAGCAGTTACGGATGGGACGGGGAGCAGTACTTC.

The rearrangement uses TRBV19 and TRBJ2-1; 7 nucleotides line up with TRBD1. Per germline, CDR1 LNHDA and CDR2 SQIVND (reference sequence). The CDR3 contains 13 residues. V lost 3 bases, J lost 11 bases, and 7 bases stayed unmatched. CDR3 DNA: TGTGCCAGTAGTATGGCAGGGGGAGAGAAGCAGTTCTTC. Its translation is CASSMAGGEKQFF.

This clone showed up just a few times. V usage is TRBV7-8 and J usage is TRBJ2-2; 9 bases match TRBD2. Germline V gene data show CDR1 as SGHVS and CDR2 as FQNEAQ. The CDR3 sequence is 14 residues long. The J segment lost 4 bases and the V segment lost 3 bases, leaving 0 bases of the junction unmatched. The CDR3, as DNA: TGTGCCAGCAGCTTTAGCGGGGGCACCGGGGAGCTGTTTTTT. Its translation: CASSFSGGTGELFF.

Here the CDR3 reads CASSGVGWPNEKLFF. CDR3 coding DNA: TGCGCCAGCAGTGGGGTAGGCTGGCCTAATGAAAAACTGTTTTTT. The rearrangement joins TRBV10-2 to TRBJ1-4; D is undetermined. The V gene lost 4 bases and the J gene lost 3 bases, with 12 bases spanning the gap. This CDR3 comprises 15 residues. CDR1 is WSHSY and CDR2 is SAAADI in the germline V gene.

CDR3 DNA: TGTGCCAGCAGCGTAGGGGCGGGAGGGCTGAGGGATACGCAGTATTTT. Amino acid sequence: CASSVGAGGLRDTQYF. The chain uses TRBV9 and TRBJ2-3; the match to TRBD2 covers 9 bases. The ends lost 0 bases at V and 6 bases at J; junction bases unmatched: 8. This CDR3 is built from 16 residues. Germline V CDR1 and CDR2: SGDLS, YYNGEE.

This rearrangement joins TRBV11-2 to TRBJ2-7; 8 bases fit TRBD2. This CDR3 region has 15 residues. Per germline, CDR1 SGHAT and CDR2 FQNNGV. Trimming removed 5 bases from V and 7 bases from J; junction bases left unmatched: 13. The DNA of the CDR3 is TGTGCCAGCAGCCGAAGCGGGGGAGAGAGGGAGGAGCAGTACTTC. Its translation: CASSRSGGEREEQYF.

This sequence joins TRBV6-6 and TRBJ1-5; D is unresolved. The CDR3 contains 13 residues. Germline V gene lookup returns CDR1 MNHNY and CDR2 SVGAGI (reference sequence). Trimming left V 6 bases short and J 3 bases short, with 9 bases between. The CDR3 spells CASSPGSNQPQHF. The DNA of the CDR3 is TGTGCCAGCAGCCCCGGGTCCAATCAGCCCCAGCATTTT.

V usage is TRBV9 and J usage is TRBJ2-1; D may match TRBD1 or TRBD2 (5 bases each). V lost 3 bases and J lost 3, with 10 bases in between. Looked up from germline, CDR1 is SGDLS and CDR2 is YYNGEE. The CDR3 runs to 14 residues. In DNA form, the CDR3 reads TGTGCCAGCAGCGGGGGACCAGGCTACAATGAGCAGTTCTTC. Encoded protein: CASSGGPGYNEQFF.

The chain is built from TRBV30 and TRBJ2-1; TRBD2 agrees at 8 bases. V lost 1 base and J lost 4; bases outside the gene matches: 6. The CDR3 is 15 amino acids. Germline values: CDR1 GTSNPN, CDR2 SVGIG (reference sequence). The CDR3 DNA reads as TGTGCCTGGAGTGGGGCGGGAGGCTCTTACAATGAGCAGTTCTTC. It is translated as CAWSGAGGSYNEQFF. The complete variable domain, with remaining parts taken from reference TRBV30 and TRBJ2-1, reads SQTIHQWPATLVQPVGSPLSLECTVEGTSNPNLYWYRQAAGRGLQLLFYSVGIGQISSEVPQNLSASRPQDRQFILSSKKLLLSDSGFYLCAWSGAGGSYNEQFFGPGTRLTVL.

The chain employs TRBV10-1 and TRBJ2-7; D is perhaps TRBD2 (6 bases). The germline V gene has CDR1 WNHNN and CDR2 SYGVQD (reference sequence). This CDR3 is 17 amino acids long. Between the trimmed V and J ends, which lost 3 bases and 7 bases, there was a span of 25 bases. The CDR3 DNA follows: TGCGCCAGCAGTGAAGGTTTAGGAGGGCAACCCCTCGAGGAGCAGTACTTC. Translation gives CASSEGLGGQPLEEQYF.

The chain carries TRBV27 and TRBJ1-4; TRBD1 agrees at 9 bases. The trim removed 2 bases at V and 8 bases at J, leaving 6 bases unmatched. Germline assignment: CDR1 MNHEY and CDR2 SMNVEV (reference sequence). This CDR3 spans 15 amino acids. The CDR3, as DNA: TGTGCCAGCAGTTTAGGGACAGGGAGCTTGGAAAAACTGTTTTTT. Amino acid sequence: CASSLGTGSLEKLFF.

The rearrangement links TRBV15 to TRBJ2-1; D perhaps matches TRBD2 (6 bases). The V gene's germline CDR1 is LNHNV and CDR2 YYDKDF (reference sequence). CDR3 length equals 13 residues. Between the trimmed V and J ends, which lost 6 bases and 3 bases, there was a span of 9 bases. Here the CDR3 reads CATRGDFYNEQFF. DNA of the CDR3: TGTGCCACCAGGGGGGACTTCTACAATGAGCAGTTCTTC.

In its sample, this clone was seen once. The chain combines TRBV29-1 with TRBJ1-1; no reliable D call. Germline lookup yields CDR1 SQVTM and CDR2 ANQGSEA. The V gene lost 4 bases and the J gene lost 5 bases, with 11 bases spanning the gap. The CDR3 spans 12 residues. CDR3 residues: CSVVGVVTEAFF. The CDR3 DNA follows: TGCAGCGTTGTCGGGGTAGTGACTGAAGCTTTCTTT.

The CDR3 DNA follows: TGTGCCAGCAGTGACTATAGGTTCTTTAAAATGGGGCCAAAAAGTGAAGCTTTCTTT. The encoded protein is CASSDYRFFKMGPKSEAFF. The chain has TRBV2 and TRBJ1-1; possibly TRBD1 for D (5 bases). There are 19 residues in the CDR3. The germline gives CDR1 SNHLY, CDR2 FYNNEI. V lost 3 bases and J lost 7, with 30 bases in between.

This sequence joins TRBV20-1 and TRBJ2-4; D unclear. The ends were cut back, 3 bases at V and 6 bases at J, with 3 bases in the middle. From germline, CDR1 is DFQATT and CDR2 SNEGSKA (reference sequence). This CDR3 contains 10 residues. CDR3 region: CSARLNIQYF. As DNA, the CDR3 is TGCAGTGCTAGGTTAAACATTCAGTACTTC.

V usage is TRBV5-1 and J usage is TRBJ2-7, with 9 bases that match TRBD2. Trimming cost V 4 bases and J 3 bases; bases outside gene matches: 2. The V gene's germline CDR1 is SGHRS and CDR2 YFSETQ. The CDR3 extends over 13 amino acids. CDR3 residues: CASSPTSGYEQYF. The CDR3 region has the DNA TGCGCCAGCAGCCCGACTAGCGGCTACGAGCAGTACTTC.

This clone was counted only a few times. The V gene is TRBV5-6, the J gene TRBJ2-7, with D perhaps TRBD1 or TRBD2 (5 bases each). This CDR3 has 13 residues. Germline assignment: CDR1 SGHDT and CDR2 YYEEEE. V lost 4 bases and J 6 bases, leaving 14 bases between the germline ends. CDR3 nucleotide sequence: TGTGCCAGCAGCAATGAGGGGCATGTCGAGCAGTACTTC. Its protein product is CASSNEGHVEQYF.

CDR3 DNA: TGTGCCAGCAGCTTAGCCGGGGGAGGGTTAGGGAACGAGCAGTACTTC. This encodes CASSLAGGGLGNEQYF. V is TRBV11-2 and J is TRBJ2-7; 7 nucleotides line up with TRBD2. V was pared by 1 base and J by 5 bases, with 11 bases of the junction left unmatched. From germline, CDR1 is SGHAT and CDR2 FQNNGV. The CDR3 covers 16 residues.

This CDR3 reads CATRTSVDNEQFF. Written as DNA, the CDR3 is TGTGCCACCCGGACTAGCGTAGACAATGAGCAGTTCTTC. The chain couples TRBV2 to TRBJ2-1; the match to TRBD2 covers 9 bases. The CDR3 totals 13 residues. Germline V gene sequence: CDR1 SNHLY, CDR2 FYNNEI. V gave up 10 bases and J gave up 5 bases; unmatched junction bases: 6.